This record concerns one TCR beta chain sequence. This record belongs to a study of cytomegalovirus exposure and HLA in healthy donors. Researchers ran the PCR with 60 Vbeta and 13 Jbeta primers. Profiling relied on immunoSEQ multiplex PCR, and the TCRdb table lists in-frame clones only, not all of them. The sample includes over 150,000 clones, approximately 78% of them seen just once. Trimming took off 4 bases at V and 5 bases at J, with 15 bases between the two ends. The CDR3 is 14 amino acids. Germline V lookup: CDR1 SGHKS, CDR2 YYEKEE (reference sequence). The V and J genes are TRBV5-5 and TRBJ2-5, with D possibly being TRBD1 (5 bases). This receptor was taken from a woman between 50 and 59 years old in good health and CMV-seropositive. Sequencing was performed on PBMCs. CDR3 sequence (DNA): TGTGCCAGCAGCCAAGGTACTGGGGCGGAGACCCAGTACTTC. It codes for CASSQGTGAETQYF.